One and the same sample provided the 11 T cell receptor beta chains below, sequenced in a study of tumor-infiltrating lymphocytes in primary liver carcinoma. DNA and RNA were both co-extracted from 20-30 mg of bulk tissue that had not been sorted. Synthesis of TCR beta cDNA was carried out from 500 ng total RNA with a constant-region primer. ARM-PCR was slightly modified, and three nested multiplex PCR rounds with it gave rise to the TCR beta libraries. With TRBV1-TRBV30 forward primers and a C-beta reverse primer, the first two PCR rounds were run for about 10 cycles each. Via MiXCR, TCRdb re-called the multiplex PCR reads, giving one row per CDR3 protein. The data show over 100,000 distinct CDR3 sequences, nearly 70% seen once. Input material: tumor-adjacent normal liver tissue. These receptors were obtained from a woman aged 55-70 years with primary liver carcinoma and hepatitis B virus infection.

For this clonotype: The germline gene is not matched at one end of the junction; a read error may be the cause. The gene calls are TRBV4-2 and TRBJ2-1, with D perhaps TRBD1 (5 bases). CDR1 and CDR2 from the germline V gene are LGHNA and YNFKEQ. The CDR3 has 16 residues. CDR3 sequence reads: CASSQAKGLEANEQFF. CDR3 in DNA: TGTGCCAGCAGTCAAGCCAAGGGGCTAGAGGCCAATGAGCAGTTCTTC.

The chain couples TRBV5-1 to TRBJ1-2; 12 bases are a match to TRBD1. Losses at the gene ends were 4 bases for V and 8 bases for J; bases not matched to a gene: 9. This CDR3 region has 15 residues. Per the germline V gene, CDR1 is SGHRS and CDR2 is YFSETQ. This CDR3 is CASSASGTGGAGYTF. CDR3 DNA sequence: TGCGCCAGCAGCGCCTCCGGGACAGGGGGCGCGGGCTACACCTTC.

On this clonotype: A junction boundary mismatches the germline segment, possibly from a read error. The chain recombines TRBV11-3 with TRBJ1-5; D may be TRBD1 (6 bases). Germline V gene sequence: CDR1 SGHNT, CDR2 YENEEA. This CDR3 comprises 18 residues. CDR3 protein: CASNPKAMGSGGNHPQHF. The CDR3 coding sequence is TGTGCCAGCAACCCCAAGGCTATGGGCAGCGGGGGCAATCACCCCCAGCATTTT.

For this clonotype: One end of the junction fails to match germline, which may point to a read error. The chain recombines TRBV6-5 with TRBJ2-3; TRBD1 aligns across 7 bases. This CDR3 has 15 residues. Per germline, CDR1 MNHEY and CDR2 SVGAGI. The CDR3 loop reads CARSYFADGTDTQYF. As DNA, the CDR3 is TGTGCCAGGAGTTATTTCGCCGACGGGACAGATACACAGTATTTT.

On this clonotype itself: At one of its ends the junction is not consistent with the germline gene, which may arise from a read error. This sequence joins TRBV6-6 and TRBJ2-7; D possibly matches TRBD1 or TRBD2 (5 bases each). The germline gives CDR1 MNHNY, CDR2 SVGAGI (reference sequence). The CDR3 consists of 19 residues. CDR3 sequence reads: CASSYATRGISLGHYEQYF. DNA of the CDR3: TGTGCCAGCAGTTACGCCACCCGAGGGATAAGTTTGGGGCACTACGAACAGTACTTC.

The J gene is TRBJ2-1, the V gene TRBV29-1; 13 bases agree with TRBD2. Germline CDR1 and CDR2: SQVTM and ANQGSEA. V was pared by 7 bases and J by 15 bases, with 24 bases of the junction left unmatched. CDR3 length equals 17 residues. In DNA form, the CDR3 reads TGCAGCGGTTCGCGGGGACTTCGACTAGCGGGAGGCAATGGGCTGTTCTTC. Amino acid sequence: CSGSRGLRLAGGNGLFF.

As concerns this clonotype: At one end, the junction sequence differs from germline, possibly due to a read error. The V and J genes are TRBV6-1 and TRBJ1-2, with D tentatively TRBD1 (6 bases). CDR1 is MNHNS and CDR2 is SASEGT in the germline V gene. The CDR3 is made up of 11 amino acids. CDR3 region: CASRSGVGHAF. The CDR3 bases are TGTGCCAGCCGTTCAGGGGTTGGCCACGCCTTC.

This clonotype has a single count. The J gene is TRBJ2-7, the V gene TRBV14, with 7 bases lining up with TRBD1. Germline CDR1 SGHDN, CDR2 FVKESK. The V gene end was trimmed by 7 bases and the J gene end by 8 bases; junction bases not matched to a gene: 20. This CDR3 has 16 amino acids. The CDR3 region has the DNA TGTGCCAGCAACCCGAGACAGGGTATTTCGAGAAGCAAGCAGTACTTC. It translates to CASNPRQGISRSKQYF.

As concerns this clonotype: The junction does not match germline at one end; this may be a read error. The rearrangement joins TRBV6-5 to TRBJ2-7, with a weak D call TRBD2 (6 bases). The CDR3 length is 15 residues. Looked up from germline, CDR1 is MNHEY and CDR2 is SVGAGI. CDR3 residues: CASSYTVLAPYEQYF. The CDR3 DNA reads TGTGCTAGCAGTTACACTGTACTAGCCCCTTACGAGCAGTACTTC.

The chain employs TRBV12-3 or TRBV12-4 and TRBJ1-1; no firm D call. V gave up 3 bases and J gave up 11 bases, with 22 bases separating them. The CDR3 extends over 15 amino acids. For the CDR3, the DNA is TGTGCCAGCAGTTTTGGGAAGACCTTGAACATTGAGGCTTTCTTT. As protein: CASSFGKTLNIEAFF.

This sequence joins TRBV28 and TRBJ1-5; TRBD1 is a possible D gene (5 bases). The CDR3 runs 15 residues. V was pared by 6 bases and J by 4 bases, with 16 bases between. Per germline, CDR1 MDHEN and CDR2 SYDVKM. The CDR3 loop is CASRPQGVGNQPQHF. The CDR3, as DNA: TGTGCCAGCAGGCCACAAGGGGTCGGGAATCAGCCCCAGCATTTT.